This TCR beta chain was found in a study of CD8 T cells in ankylosing spondylitis. Regarding the study as a whole: It appeared that ankylosing spondylitis blood was characterized by a TCR beta motif of under ten highly homologous variants.

By quantitative 5'-RACE with molecular barcodes, the TCR beta libraries were made. Each CDR3 protein is one row after TCRdb ran MiXCR on the 5' RACE reads. The table lists 380,000 or so distinct CDR3 sequences, about 20% of them singletons. CDR3 length: 12 residues. The V end was cut by 7 bases, the J end by 6 bases, with 10 bases between. Germline V CDR1 and CDR2: MNHEY, SVGAGI. This clonotype was seen only a few times. The target antigen is unknown. J is TRBJ2-1 and V is TRBV6-5, with D tentatively TRBD1 (5 bases). This TCR came from a male donor with ankylosing spondylitis or in good health (not recorded which). Material: blood, either unsorted or a sorted T cell fraction (not recorded which). DNA of the CDR3: TGTGCCAGCACATCAGGGTTCAATGAGCAGTTCTTC. Translation: CASTSGFNEQFF.